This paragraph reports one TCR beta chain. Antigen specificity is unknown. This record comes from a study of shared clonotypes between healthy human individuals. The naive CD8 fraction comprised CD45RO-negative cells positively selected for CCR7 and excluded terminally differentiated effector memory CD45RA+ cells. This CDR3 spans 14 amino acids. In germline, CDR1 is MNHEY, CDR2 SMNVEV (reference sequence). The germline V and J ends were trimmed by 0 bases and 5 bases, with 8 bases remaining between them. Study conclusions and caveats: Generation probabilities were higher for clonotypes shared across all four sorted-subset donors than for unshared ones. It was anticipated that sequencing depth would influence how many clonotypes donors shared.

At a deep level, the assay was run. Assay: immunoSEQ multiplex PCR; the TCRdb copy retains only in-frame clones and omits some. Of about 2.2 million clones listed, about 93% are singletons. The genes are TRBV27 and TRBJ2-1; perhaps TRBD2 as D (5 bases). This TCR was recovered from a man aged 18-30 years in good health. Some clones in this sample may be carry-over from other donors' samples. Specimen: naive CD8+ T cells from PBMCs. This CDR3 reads CASSLSRADNEQFF. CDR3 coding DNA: TGTGCCAGCAGTTTATCGAGGGCAGACAATGAGCAGTTCTTC.